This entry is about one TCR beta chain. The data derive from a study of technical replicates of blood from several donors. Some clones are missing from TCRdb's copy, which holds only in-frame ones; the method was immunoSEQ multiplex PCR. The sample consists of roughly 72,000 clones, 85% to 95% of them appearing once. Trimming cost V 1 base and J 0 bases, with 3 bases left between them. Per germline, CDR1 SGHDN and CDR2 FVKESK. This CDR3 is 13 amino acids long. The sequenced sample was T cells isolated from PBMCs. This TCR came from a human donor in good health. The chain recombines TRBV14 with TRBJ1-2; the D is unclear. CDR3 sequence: CASSQGTNYGYTF. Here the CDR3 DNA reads TGTGCCAGCAGCCAAGGTACTAACTATGGCTACACCTTC. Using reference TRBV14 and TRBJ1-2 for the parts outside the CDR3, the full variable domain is EAGVTQFPSHSVIEKGQTVTLRCDPISGHDNLYWYRRVMGKEIKFLLHFVKESKQDESGMPNNRFLAERTGGTYSTLKVQPAELEDSGVYFCASSQGTNYGYTFGSGTRLTVV.